These 21 T cell receptor beta chains came from one sample sequenced in a study of long-term antiretroviral therapy in people with HIV. Sequencing relied on immunoSEQ assay v3.0, run at survey level. Generated by immunoSEQ multiplex PCR, the TCRdb table keeps only in-frame clones and is missing some. The sample includes 25,000 to 35,000 clones, roughly 92% seen only once; the top ten take approximately 4.2%. This sample comprised unsorted PBMCs, obtained 3.1 years after starting antiretroviral therapy. All receptors derive from a man between 18 and 35 years old with HIV.

The V gene is TRBV19, the J gene TRBJ2-7; 7 bases line up with TRBD1. V lost 9 bases and J lost 2; bases outside the gene matches: 4. The length of the CDR3 is 12 residues. Germline V CDR1 and CDR2: LNHDA, SQIVND (reference sequence). CDR3 region: CASRGNTYEQYF. CDR3 in DNA: TGTGCCAGCAGGGGGAATACCTACGAGCAGTACTTC.

V and J are TRBV7-6 and TRBJ1-1; D is perhaps TRBD1 (5 bases). Between the trimmed V and J ends, which lost 1 base and 11 bases, there was a span of 14 bases. The CDR3 contains 13 residues. From germline, CDR1 is SGHVS and CDR2 FNYEAQ. Here the CDR3 reads CASSLGGLGGAFF. The CDR3 DNA is TGTGCCAGCAGCTTAGGGGGCCTCGGTGGGGCTTTCTTT. The variable domain in full, completed from reference TRBV7-6 and TRBJ1-1, reads GAGVSQSPRYKVTKRGQDVALRCDPISGHVSLYWYRQALGQGPEFLTYFNYEAQQDKSGLPNDRFSAERPEGSISTLTIQRTEQRDSAMYRCASSLGGLGGAFFGQGTRLTVV.

V is TRBV7-3 and J is TRBJ2-3; 8 nucleotides agree with TRBD2. Germline CDR1 and CDR2: SGHTA and FQGTGA. This CDR3 has 13 residues. The trim removed 8 bases at V and 1 base at J, leaving 2 bases unmatched. CDR3 amino acids: CASSGGGTDTQYF. The CDR3, as DNA: TGTGCCAGCTCGGGGGGGGGCACAGATACGCAGTATTTT.

The chain employs TRBV19 and TRBJ1-1; D uncertain. V lost 3 bases and J 1 base, leaving 6 bases between the germline ends. CDR1 is LNHDA and CDR2 is SQIVND in the germline V gene (reference sequence). The CDR3 runs to 13 residues. This CDR3 is CASSIGWNTEAFF. The CDR3 nucleotides read TGTGCCAGTAGTATCGGCTGGAACACTGAAGCTTTCTTT.

CDR3 bases: TGTGCCAGCAGTTTAGGGGGCCTGAACACTGAAGCTTTCTTT. This translates into CASSLGGLNTEAFF. V is TRBV28 and J is TRBJ1-1, with D possibly TRBD1 on 6 matching bases. Germline-derived CDR1 and CDR2 are MDHEN and SYDVKM. The CDR3 runs 14 residues. Trimming shortened V by 2 bases and J by 0 bases, and 7 bases separated the two germline ends.

This clone was counted once. CDR3 protein: CSGLWEETQYF. The CDR3 DNA is TGCAGTGGTCTGTGGGAAGAGACCCAGTACTTC. V usage is TRBV20-1 and J usage is TRBJ2-5, with D hard to call. Trimming took 7 bases from V and 3 from J, leaving 9 bases between them. The CDR3 extends over 11 amino acids. Germline lookup yields CDR1 DFQATT and CDR2 SNEGSKA (reference sequence).

This rearrangement joins TRBV6-4 to TRBJ2-1; D is unclear. From germline, CDR1 is MRHNA and CDR2 SNTAGT. This CDR3 comprises 12 residues. With 0 bases removed from V and 6 bases from J, the gap between germline ends came to 3 bases. This CDR3 is CASSDSSNEQFF. Written as DNA, the CDR3 is TGTGCCAGCAGTGACTCTTCCAATGAGCAGTTCTTC.

V is TRBV7-9 and J is TRBJ1-5, with TRBD1 identical over 9 bases. Germline V gives CDR1 SEHNR, CDR2 FQNEAQ (reference sequence). V lost 5 bases to trimming and J lost 11 bases; unmatched junction nucleotides: 10. The CDR3 loop spans 14 amino acids. The CDR3 sequence: CASSNTGGAGSQHF. CDR3 sequence (DNA): TGTGCCAGCAGCAATACAGGGGGCGCGGGGTCCCAGCATTTT.

The chain has TRBV5-6 and TRBJ1-3, with unresolved D. CDR1 and CDR2 from the germline V gene are SGHDT and YYEEEE. Trimming took 2 bases from V and 9 from J, leaving 12 bases between them. CDR3 length: 13 residues. The CDR3 here is CASSFGPGGTIYF. For the CDR3, the DNA is TGTGCCAGCAGCTTCGGGCCCGGCGGCACCATATATTTT.

V is TRBV5-4 and J is TRBJ2-3; tentative D call: TRBD2 (7 bases). Trimming took 8 bases from V and 1 from J, leaving 23 bases between them. The CDR3 is 17 amino acids. Germline V lookup: CDR1 SGHNT, CDR2 YYREEE (reference sequence). The DNA for the CDR3 is TGTGCCAGTACTCCCCTTGGGTGGGGGGGCGGCACAGATACGCAGTATTTT. This sequence encodes CASTPLGWGGGTDTQYF.

The chain recombines TRBV11-2 with TRBJ2-7; TRBD1 agrees at 9 bases. The germline V gene has CDR1 SGHAT and CDR2 FQNNGV. The trim removed 2 bases at V and 3 bases at J, leaving 5 bases unmatched. CDR3 length: 15 amino acids. CDR3 amino acids: CASSLRTGVIYEQYF. The CDR3 DNA is TGTGCCAGCAGCTTAAGGACAGGGGTTATCTACGAGCAGTACTTC.

This rearrangement joins TRBV18 to TRBJ1-2, with D maybe TRBD1 (5 bases). V was trimmed by 6 bases and J by 8 bases, leaving 16 bases between them. There are 13 residues in the CDR3. Germline CDR1 reads KGHSH; CDR2 reads LQKENI. CDR3 residues: CASSAGGRGGYTF. CDR3 DNA sequence: TGTGCCAGCTCCGCGGGGGGAAGAGGCGGCTACACCTTC.

J is TRBJ2-5 and V is TRBV25-1; TRBD1 matches at 10 bases. Trimming at V came to 4 bases and at J to 3 bases, leaving 8 bases not matched to a gene. The germline V gene has CDR1 MGHDK and CDR2 SYGVNS. The CDR3 is 16 amino acids. The CDR3, as DNA: TGTGCCAGCAGTGCCCCCGGGACAGGGGTGGAAGAGACCCAGTACTTC. Translated, it gives CASSAPGTGVEETQYF.

The genes are TRBV19 and TRBJ2-5; 9 positions agree with TRBD2. Trimming cost V 3 bases and J 5 bases; bases outside gene matches: 10. Germline V gene data show CDR1 as LNHDA and CDR2 as SQIVND (reference sequence). This CDR3 region has 16 residues. CDR3 loop: CASSINAGGRIETQYF. The CDR3 DNA reads as TGTGCCAGTAGTATTAATGCGGGAGGGCGAATTGAGACCCAGTACTTC.

The V call is TRBV5-1, the J call TRBJ1-1; D not certain. Germline V lookup: CDR1 SGHRS, CDR2 YFSETQ. This CDR3 is 16 amino acids long. V dropped 0 bases and J dropped 1 base, with 13 bases sitting between them. CDR3 in DNA: TGCGCCAGCAGCTTGGTCTCTAGGGCCGAGAACACTGAAGCTTTCTTT. The encoded protein is CASSLVSRAENTEAFF.

CDR3 nucleotide sequence: TGTGCCAGCAGCTTTAGGGAGGAAGAGACCCAGTACTTC. It codes for CASSFREEETQYF. The chain links TRBV5-4 to TRBJ2-5; weak D call: TRBD2 (6 bases). Trimming took 2 bases from V and 3 from J, leaving 8 bases between them. The CDR3 is 13 residues long. Per the germline V gene, CDR1 is SGHNT and CDR2 is YYREEE (reference sequence).

CDR3 sequence: CASSLGGRECNQPQHF. The CDR3 DNA reads TGTGCCAGCAGCTTGGGCGGGCGAGAATGCAATCAGCCCCAGCATTTT. This sequence joins TRBV7-6 and TRBJ1-5; D is unclear. Trimming cost V 3 bases and J 2 bases, with 14 bases left between them. Germline values: CDR1 SGHVS, CDR2 FNYEAQ. The CDR3 totals 16 residues. The variable domain in full, with the rest retrieved from reference TRBV7-6 and TRBJ1-5, is GAGVSQSPRYKVTKRGQDVALRCDPISGHVSLYWYRQALGQGPEFLTYFNYEAQQDKSGLPNDRFSAERPEGSISTLTIQRTEQRDSAMYRCASSLGGRECNQPQHFGDGTRLSIL.

A single count supports this clone. This chain links TRBV29-1 with TRBJ2-1; TRBD1 matches 7 bases. Germline CDR1 reads SQVTM; CDR2 reads ANQGSEA. The CDR3 runs 13 residues. Germline trimming cut 8 bases from V and 4 bases from J; bases unmatched to any gene: 8. CDR3 sequence reads: CSTKTGNYNEQFF. As DNA, the CDR3 is TGCAGCACTAAGACAGGGAATTACAATGAGCAGTTCTTC.

The gene calls are TRBV5-4 and TRBJ2-7; 7 positions agree with TRBD1. Trimming at V came to 4 bases and at J to 3 bases, leaving 10 bases not matched to a gene. CDR1 SGHNT and CDR2 YYREEE come from the germline V gene (reference sequence). This CDR3 is 15 amino acids long. The CDR3: CASSRPRGRFYEQYF. The CDR3 DNA reads TGTGCCAGCAGCCGCCCGAGGGGGCGCTTCTACGAGCAGTACTTC.

V and J are TRBV29-1 and TRBJ1-1; D is possibly TRBD1 (6 bases). This CDR3 contains 10 residues. The germline CDR1 and CDR2 sequences are SQVTM and ANQGSEA. CDR3 in DNA: TGCAGTGTAGGGGGTTTGGGAGCTTTCTTT. It codes for CSVGGLGAFF. Complete variable domain (other parts from reference TRBV29-1 and TRBJ1-1): SAVISQKPSRDICQRGTSLTIQCQVDSQVTMMFWYRQQPGQSLTLIATANQGSEATYESGFVIDKFPISRPNLTFSTLTVSNMSPEDSSIYLCSVGGLGAFFGQGTRLTVV.

This chain links TRBV14 with TRBJ2-5; weak D call: TRBD1 (5 bases). CDR3 length: 15 amino acids. Germline assignment: CDR1 SGHDN and CDR2 FVKESK. Trimming left V 4 bases short and J 5 bases short, with 17 bases between. In DNA form, the CDR3 reads TGTGCCAGCAGCCCCACGGCCTCAGGGTGGGAGACCCAGTACTTC. This codes for CASSPTASGWETQYF.